This section outlines one T cell receptor beta chain sequence together with its context. This table comes from immunoSEQ multiplex PCR, and its TCRdb copy is limited to in-frame clones, with some not included. The table lists around 130,000 clones, approximately 90% of them singletons. The data are from a study of blood T cell repertoires in COVID-19. Study summary: Samples representing acute and convalescent COVID-19 were sourced from the United States, Italy and Spain. Sources were T cells, B-cell-depleted T cells, or PBMCs; the material itself was cDNA or gDNA.

The V gene lost 4 bases and the J gene lost 3 bases, with 6 bases spanning the gap. The CDR3 sequence is 12 residues long. Germline V gene data show CDR1 as SGDLS and CDR2 as YYNGEE. Sequenced: peripheral blood. This rearrangement joins TRBV9 to TRBJ2-3; D is ambiguous. The receptor was derived from a woman older than 75 with acute or convalescent COVID-19. The CDR3 DNA is TGTGCCAGCAGCTTCGAGACAGATACGCAGTATTTT. This translates into CASSFETDTQYF.